This entry features one T cell receptor beta chain sequence. The method was immunoSEQ multiplex PCR; TCRdb's version includes in-frame clones alone and lacks a portion of them. The sample gives roughly 140,000 clones, about 86% of which show up once; more than 5.5% is in the top ten. The data were taken from a study of blood T cell repertoires in COVID-19. Cohorts were based on clinical histories the participants reported. The receptor comes from a man aged 50-59 years who had recovered from COVID-19. Material: PBMCs or T cells enriched from blood (not recorded which).

The CDR3 loop reads CATSRESNTGVGNQPQHF. The CDR3 DNA sequence: TGTGCCACCAGCAGAGAGTCCAATACAGGGGTGGGCAATCAGCCCCAGCATTTT. The J gene is TRBJ1-5, the V gene TRBV15; 7 bases are shared with TRBD1. J gave up 2 bases and V 0 bases, and 10 bases lay outside the gene matches. Germline lookup yields CDR1 LNHNV and CDR2 YYDKDF (reference sequence). This CDR3 comprises 18 residues.